The T cell receptor (beta chain) described here comes from a study of cytomegalovirus exposure and HLA in healthy donors. Study-wide results and caveats: In a later analysis, V- and J-gene trimming of beta chains associated with a DCLRE1C missense variant, replicated independently.

A multiplex PCR was run with 60 Vbeta primers and 13 Jbeta primers. Clones were sequenced by immunoSEQ multiplex PCR, and TCRdb holds only the in-frame ones, with some missing. The sample records about 190,000 clones, around 67% being singletons. Turning to this clone: The target antigen is unknown.

This sequence originates from a woman aged 30 to 39 in good health and CMV-seropositive. The sequenced sample was PBMCs.

This chain's CDR3 is CASSSRVGPRVTGELFF. The DNA for the CDR3 is TGTGCCAGCAGCTCGAGGGTTGGGCCACGTGTAACCGGGGAGCTGTTTTTT. This sequence joins TRBV11-2 and TRBJ2-2, with a possible D match to TRBD2 (5 bases). This CDR3 is 17 amino acids long. V was shortened by 4 bases and J by 5 bases, with 20 bases between the two germline ends. CDR1 SGHAT and CDR2 FQNNGV come from the germline V gene.